This T cell receptor beta chain was identified in a study of blood T cell repertoires in COVID-19. Per the original data handling: For nucleated cells, counts were estimated from reference gene primer amplification. Assay: immunoSEQ multiplex PCR; the TCRdb copy retains only in-frame clones and omits some. The DNA was the basis for D and trimming; V, J and clone size are from that table. The sample has around 14,000 clones; 80% to 90% are singletons. Germline values: CDR1 MDHEN, CDR2 SYDVKM. This CDR3 is 13 amino acids long. Trimming left V 3 bases short and J 7 bases short, with 10 bases between. The V gene is TRBV28, the J gene TRBJ2-1; TRBD2 might be the D (5 bases). The sample comprised peripheral blood. This receptor was obtained from a human donor in a cohort sampled during active COVID-19. CDR3 sequence (DNA): TGTGCCAGCAGTTTCCCGGGGATGAATGAGCAGTTCTTC. Translating gives CASSFPGMNEQFF. The full variable domain, with the rest looked up from reference TRBV28 and TRBJ2-1, is DVKVTQSSRYLVKRTGEKVFLECVQDMDHENMFWYRQDPGLGLRLIYFSYDVKMKEKGDIPEGYSVSREKKERFSLILESASTNQTSMYLCASSFPGMNEQFFGPGTRLTVL.